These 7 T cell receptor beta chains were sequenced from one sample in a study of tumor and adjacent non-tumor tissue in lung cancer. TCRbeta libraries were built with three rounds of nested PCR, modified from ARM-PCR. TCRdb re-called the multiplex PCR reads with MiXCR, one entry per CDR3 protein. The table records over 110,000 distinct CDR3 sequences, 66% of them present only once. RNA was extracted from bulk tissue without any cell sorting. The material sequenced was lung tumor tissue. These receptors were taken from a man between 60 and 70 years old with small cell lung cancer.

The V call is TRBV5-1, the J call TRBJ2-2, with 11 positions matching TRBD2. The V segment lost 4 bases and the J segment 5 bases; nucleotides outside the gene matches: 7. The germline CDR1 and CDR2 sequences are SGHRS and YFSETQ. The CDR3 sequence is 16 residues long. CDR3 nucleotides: TGCGCCAGCAGCGGTAGCGGGAGGGCTGAGACCGGGGAGCTGTTTTTT. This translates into CASSGSGRAETGELFF. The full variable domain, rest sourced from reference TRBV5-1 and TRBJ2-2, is KAGVTQTPRYLIKTRGQQVTLSCSPISGHRSVSWYQQTPGQGLQFLFEYFSETQRNKGNFPGRFSGRQFSNSRSEMNVSTLELGDSALYLCASSGSGRAETGELFFGEGSRLTVL.

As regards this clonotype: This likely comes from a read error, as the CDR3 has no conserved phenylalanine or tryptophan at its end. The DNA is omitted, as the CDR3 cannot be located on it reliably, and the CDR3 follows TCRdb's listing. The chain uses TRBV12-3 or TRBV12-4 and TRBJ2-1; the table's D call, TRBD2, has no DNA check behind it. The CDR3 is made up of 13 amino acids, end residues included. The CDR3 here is CASSSFSVASPFS.

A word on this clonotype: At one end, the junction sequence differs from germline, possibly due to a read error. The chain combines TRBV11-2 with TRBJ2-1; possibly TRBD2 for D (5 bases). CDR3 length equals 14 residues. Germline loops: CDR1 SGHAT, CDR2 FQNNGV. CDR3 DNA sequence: TGTGCCAGCGCCCTGAGCGGAACTGACAATGAGGAGTTCTTC. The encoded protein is CASALSGTDNEEFF.

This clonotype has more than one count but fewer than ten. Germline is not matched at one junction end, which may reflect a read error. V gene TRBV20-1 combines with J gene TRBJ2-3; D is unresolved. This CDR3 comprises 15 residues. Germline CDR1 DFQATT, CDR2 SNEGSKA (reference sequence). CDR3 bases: TGCAATGCTAGGCCTTTGGCACGATTCACAAATACGCAGTATTTT. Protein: CNARPLARFTNTQYF.

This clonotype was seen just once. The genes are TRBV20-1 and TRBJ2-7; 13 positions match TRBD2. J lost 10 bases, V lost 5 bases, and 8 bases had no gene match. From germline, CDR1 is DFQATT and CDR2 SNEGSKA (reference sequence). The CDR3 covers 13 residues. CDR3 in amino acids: CSAWTSGRRDQYF. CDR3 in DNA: TGCAGTGCTTGGACTAGCGGGAGACGCGACCAGTACTTC.

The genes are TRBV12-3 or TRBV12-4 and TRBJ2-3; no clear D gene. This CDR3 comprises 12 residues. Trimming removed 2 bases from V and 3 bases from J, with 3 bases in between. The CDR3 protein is CASSLRTDTQYF. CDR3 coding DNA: TGTGCCAGCAGTTTAAGGACAGATACGCAGTATTTT.

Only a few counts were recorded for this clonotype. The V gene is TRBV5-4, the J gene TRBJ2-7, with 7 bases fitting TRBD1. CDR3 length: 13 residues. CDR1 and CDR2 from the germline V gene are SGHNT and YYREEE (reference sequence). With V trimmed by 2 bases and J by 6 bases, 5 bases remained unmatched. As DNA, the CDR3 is TGTGCCAGCAGCTTAAACCGGGACAGCGAGCAGTACGTC. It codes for CASSLNRDSEQYV.